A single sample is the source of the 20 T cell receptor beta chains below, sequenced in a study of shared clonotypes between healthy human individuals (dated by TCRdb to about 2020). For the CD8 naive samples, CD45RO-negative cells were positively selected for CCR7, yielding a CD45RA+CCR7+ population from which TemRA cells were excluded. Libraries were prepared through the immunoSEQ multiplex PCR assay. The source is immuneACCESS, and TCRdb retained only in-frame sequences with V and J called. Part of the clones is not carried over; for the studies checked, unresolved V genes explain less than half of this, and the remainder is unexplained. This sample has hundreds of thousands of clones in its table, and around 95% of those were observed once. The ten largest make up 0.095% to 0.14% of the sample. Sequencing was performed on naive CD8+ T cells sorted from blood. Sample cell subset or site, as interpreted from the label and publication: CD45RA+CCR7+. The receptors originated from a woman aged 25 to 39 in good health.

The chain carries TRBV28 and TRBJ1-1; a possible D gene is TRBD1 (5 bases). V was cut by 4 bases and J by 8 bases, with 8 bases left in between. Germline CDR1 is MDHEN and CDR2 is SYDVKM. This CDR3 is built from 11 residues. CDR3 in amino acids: CASSSDIEAFF. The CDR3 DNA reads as TGTGCCAGCAGTTCGGACATCGAAGCTTTCTTT.

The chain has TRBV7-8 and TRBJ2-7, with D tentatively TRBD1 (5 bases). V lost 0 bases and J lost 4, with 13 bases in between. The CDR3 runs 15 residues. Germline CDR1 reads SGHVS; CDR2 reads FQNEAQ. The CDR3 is CASSLAAGQVYEQYF. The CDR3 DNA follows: TGTGCCAGCAGCTTAGCTGCCGGACAAGTATACGAGCAGTACTTC.

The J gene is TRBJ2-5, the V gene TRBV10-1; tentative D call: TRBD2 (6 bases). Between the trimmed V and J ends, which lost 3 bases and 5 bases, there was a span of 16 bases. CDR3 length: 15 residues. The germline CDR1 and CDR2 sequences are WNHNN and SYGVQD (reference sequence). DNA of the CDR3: TGCGCCAGCAGTGACGGCGGGGCGTGGGGGGAGACCCAGTACTTC. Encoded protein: CASSDGGAWGETQYF.

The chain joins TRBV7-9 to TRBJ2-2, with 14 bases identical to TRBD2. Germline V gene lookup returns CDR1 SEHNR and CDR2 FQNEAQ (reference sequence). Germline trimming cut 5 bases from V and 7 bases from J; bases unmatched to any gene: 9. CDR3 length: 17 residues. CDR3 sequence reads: CASSRGLAGDYGGELFF. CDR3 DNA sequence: TGTGCCAGCAGCCGGGGACTAGCGGGAGATTATGGCGGGGAGCTGTTTTTT.

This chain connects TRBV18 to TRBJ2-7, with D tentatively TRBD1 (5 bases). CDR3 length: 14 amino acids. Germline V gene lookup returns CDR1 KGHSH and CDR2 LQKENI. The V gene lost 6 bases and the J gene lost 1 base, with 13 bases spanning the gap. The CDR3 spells CASSHKGKSYEQYF. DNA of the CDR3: TGTGCCAGCTCGCATAAGGGGAAGTCCTACGAGCAGTACTTC.

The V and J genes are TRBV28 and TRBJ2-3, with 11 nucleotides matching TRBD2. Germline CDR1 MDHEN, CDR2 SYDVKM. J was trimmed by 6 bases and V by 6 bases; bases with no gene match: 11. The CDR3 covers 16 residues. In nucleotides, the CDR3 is TGTGCCAGCAGCTCCTATAGCGGGAGGGACTCCGATACGCAGTATTTT. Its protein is CASSSYSGRDSDTQYF.

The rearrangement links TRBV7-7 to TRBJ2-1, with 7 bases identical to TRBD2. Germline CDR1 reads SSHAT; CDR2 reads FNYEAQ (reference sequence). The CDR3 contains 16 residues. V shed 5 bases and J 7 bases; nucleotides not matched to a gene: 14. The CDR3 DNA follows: TGTGCCAGCAGCAACCCGGGGGAGCGGGATAGAAATGAGCAGTTCTTC. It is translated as CASSNPGERDRNEQFF.

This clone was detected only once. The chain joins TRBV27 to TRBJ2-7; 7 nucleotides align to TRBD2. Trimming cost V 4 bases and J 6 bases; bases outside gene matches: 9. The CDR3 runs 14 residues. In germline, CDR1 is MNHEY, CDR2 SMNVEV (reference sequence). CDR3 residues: CASSSTGLVSEQYF. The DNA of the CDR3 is TGTGCCAGCAGTTCAACCGGACTAGTGTCCGAGCAGTACTTC.

The chain's CDR3 is CASSLSLWRELSYNEQFF. The DNA for the CDR3 is TGTGCCAGCAGTTTATCTCTCTGGCGGGAGCTTTCCTACAATGAGCAGTTCTTC. The J gene is TRBJ2-1, the V gene TRBV27, with 7 bases lining up with TRBD2. V dropped 0 bases and J dropped 1; count of bases not matched to a gene: 9. Germline CDR1 MNHEY, CDR2 SMNVEV (reference sequence). The CDR3 runs 18 residues.

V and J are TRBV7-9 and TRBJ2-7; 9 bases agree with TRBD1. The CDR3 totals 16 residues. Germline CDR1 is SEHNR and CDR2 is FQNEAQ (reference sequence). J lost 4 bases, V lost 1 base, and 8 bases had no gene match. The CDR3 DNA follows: TGTGCCAGCAGCTTAGAAGCGGACAGGGGCTTATACGAGCAGTACTTC. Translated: CASSLEADRGLYEQYF.

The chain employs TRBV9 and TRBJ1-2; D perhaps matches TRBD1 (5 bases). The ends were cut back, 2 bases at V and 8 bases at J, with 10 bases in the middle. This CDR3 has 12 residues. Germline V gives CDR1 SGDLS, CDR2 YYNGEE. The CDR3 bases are TGTGCCAGCAGCGTTCAGGGTCGGGGCTACACCTTC. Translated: CASSVQGRGYTF.

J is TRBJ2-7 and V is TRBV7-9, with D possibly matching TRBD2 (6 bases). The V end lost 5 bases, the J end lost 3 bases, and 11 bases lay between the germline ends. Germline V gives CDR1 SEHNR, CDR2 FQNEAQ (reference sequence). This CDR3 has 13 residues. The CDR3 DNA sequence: TGTGCCAGCAGCCCCATGGAGGGCTACGAGCAGTACTTC. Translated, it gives CASSPMEGYEQYF.

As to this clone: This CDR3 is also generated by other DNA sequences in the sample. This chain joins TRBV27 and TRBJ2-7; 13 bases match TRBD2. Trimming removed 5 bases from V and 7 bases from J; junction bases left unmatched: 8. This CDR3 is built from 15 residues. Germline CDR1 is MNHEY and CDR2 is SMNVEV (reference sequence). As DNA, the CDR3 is TGTGCCAGCAGTCCCGGGACTAGCGGGACGGGGGAGCAGTACTTC. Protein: CASSPGTSGTGEQYF.

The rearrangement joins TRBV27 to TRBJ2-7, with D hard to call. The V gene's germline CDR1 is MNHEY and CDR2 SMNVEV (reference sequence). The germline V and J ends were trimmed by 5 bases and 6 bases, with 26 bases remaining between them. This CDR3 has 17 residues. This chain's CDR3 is CASSAQDPSIPMGEQYF. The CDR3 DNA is TGTGCCAGCAGTGCCCAGGATCCGAGTATACCTATGGGCGAGCAGTACTTC.

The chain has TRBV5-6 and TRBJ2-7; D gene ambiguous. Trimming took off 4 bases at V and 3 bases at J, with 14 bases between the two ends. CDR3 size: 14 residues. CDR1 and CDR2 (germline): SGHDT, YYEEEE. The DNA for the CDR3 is TGTGCCAGCAGCACCGTCTCAAGGAGCTACGAGCAGTACTTC. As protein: CASSTVSRSYEQYF.

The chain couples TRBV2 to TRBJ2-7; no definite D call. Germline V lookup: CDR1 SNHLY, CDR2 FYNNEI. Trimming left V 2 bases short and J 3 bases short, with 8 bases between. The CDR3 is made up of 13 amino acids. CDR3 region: CASSEMPNYEQYF. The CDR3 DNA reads TGTGCCAGCAGTGAAATGCCAAACTACGAGCAGTACTTC.

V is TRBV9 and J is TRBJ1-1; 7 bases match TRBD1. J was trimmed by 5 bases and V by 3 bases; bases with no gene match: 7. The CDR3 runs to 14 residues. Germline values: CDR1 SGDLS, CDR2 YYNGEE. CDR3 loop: CASSARQGGTEAFF. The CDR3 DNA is TGTGCCAGCAGCGCCAGACAGGGTGGGACTGAAGCTTTCTTT.

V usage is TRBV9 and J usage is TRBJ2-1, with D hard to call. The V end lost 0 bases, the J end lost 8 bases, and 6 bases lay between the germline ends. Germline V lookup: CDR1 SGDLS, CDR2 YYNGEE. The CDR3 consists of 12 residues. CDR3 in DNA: TGTGCCAGCAGCGTAGGGGTCCATGAGCAGTTCTTC. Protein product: CASSVGVHEQFF.

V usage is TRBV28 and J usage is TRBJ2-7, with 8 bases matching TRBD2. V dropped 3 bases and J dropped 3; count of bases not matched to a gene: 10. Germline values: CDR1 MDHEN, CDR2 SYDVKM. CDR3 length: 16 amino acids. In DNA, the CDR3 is TGTGCCAGCAGTTTCCCCTCACGGGAGGGCCGCTACGAGCAGTACTTC. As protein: CASSFPSREGRYEQYF.

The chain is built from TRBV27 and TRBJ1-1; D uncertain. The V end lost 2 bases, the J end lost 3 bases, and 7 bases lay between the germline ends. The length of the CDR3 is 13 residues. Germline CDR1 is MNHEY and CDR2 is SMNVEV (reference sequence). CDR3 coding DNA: TGTGCCAGCAGTTTAGTGGGTTACACTGAAGCTTTCTTT. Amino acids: CASSLVGYTEAFF.